Detailed here is one T cell receptor beta chain. Source study methods: Quantification of nucleated cells was approximated via reference gene primer amplification. The assay was immunoSEQ multiplex PCR, and TCRdb's table has in-frame clones only and misses some. The V and J calls and clone size were taken over from that table, and D and trimming were inferred from the DNA. Seen here are a few hundred thousand clones, roughly 90% observed once, and the top ten hold under 4.5%. The data were taken from a study of blood T cell repertoires in COVID-19. Study-wide background: COVID-19 samples from acute and convalescent phases originated in the United States, Italy and Spain. T cells, B-cell-depleted T cells, or PBMCs supplied cDNA or gDNA.

This CDR3 region has 11 residues. Deletions cut 1 base from V and 7 bases from J, with 4 bases between. Germline V gene data show CDR1 as GTSNPN and CDR2 as SVGIG (reference sequence). This sequence was found in a woman between 50 and 59 years old with active or convalescent COVID-19. The chain combines TRBV30 with TRBJ2-2; D is unclear. The sample consisted of peripheral blood. This CDR3 is CAWSESGELFF. CDR3 DNA sequence: TGTGCCTGGAGTGAGAGCGGGGAGCTGTTTTTT.